This record covers a single TCR beta chain. The sample belongs to a study of blood T cell repertoires in COVID-19. TCRdb's table, derived via immunoSEQ multiplex PCR, lists solely in-frame clones and lacks some. This sample has over 50,000 clones; more than 70% occur once, and the top ten carry about 16%. V was shortened by 8 bases and J by 4 bases, with 11 bases between the two germline ends. This CDR3 region has 12 residues. Germline V gene sequence: CDR1 SNHLY, CDR2 FYNNEI. What was sequenced was peripheral blood. This sequence originates from a man in his sixties with COVID-19, enrolled during active disease. The chain uses TRBV2 and TRBJ1-2; D gene uncertain. This CDR3 reads CASEPDAYGYTF. The CDR3 coding sequence is TGTGCCAGCGAGCCTGATGCCTATGGCTACACCTTC.